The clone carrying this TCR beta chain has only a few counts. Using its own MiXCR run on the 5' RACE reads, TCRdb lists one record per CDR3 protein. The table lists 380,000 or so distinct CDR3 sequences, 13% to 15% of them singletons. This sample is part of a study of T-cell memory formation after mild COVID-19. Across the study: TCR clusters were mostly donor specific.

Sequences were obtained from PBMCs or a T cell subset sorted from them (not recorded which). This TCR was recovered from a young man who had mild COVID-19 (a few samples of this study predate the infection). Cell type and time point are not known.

Written as DNA, the CDR3 is TGTGCCAGCAGCTATGCGGGGGGCCTTTACTACGAGCAGTACTTC. It translates to CASSYAGGLYYEQYF. The gene calls are TRBV27 and TRBJ2-7, with TRBD2 matching over 8 bases. Germline V gives CDR1 MNHEY, CDR2 SMNVEV (reference sequence). Germline trimming cut 6 bases from V and 3 bases from J; bases unmatched to any gene: 10. This CDR3 has 15 residues.